A single sample is the source of the 17 T cell receptor beta chains below, sequenced in a study of blood T cells in healthy people across ages. With a J-beta primer mix and a sample-barcoded 5' primer, a second PCR ran about 7 to 11 cycles. TCRdb passed the 5' RACE reads through MiXCR, listing each CDR3 protein once. The sample comprises more than 650,000 distinct CDR3 sequences, 22% of which are singletons, and 22% rests with the top ten. Sample: blood. Receptors were obtained from a man aged 70 or older in good health.

The chain links TRBV7-8 to TRBJ2-7; a possible D gene is TRBD2 (7 bases). The CDR3 is made up of 15 amino acids. Deletions cut 8 bases from V and 0 bases from J, with 17 bases between. Germline V gene data show CDR1 as SGHVS and CDR2 as FQNEAQ. The CDR3 loop reads CASASRGGASYEQYF. As DNA, the CDR3 is TGTGCCAGCGCCTCTCGTGGGGGGGCCTCCTACGAGCAGTACTTC.

J is TRBJ1-1 and V is TRBV5-1, with no clear D. CDR3 length: 13 residues. The germline V and J ends were trimmed by 0 bases and 11 bases, with 14 bases remaining between them. The germline V gene has CDR1 SGHRS and CDR2 YFSETQ. The CDR3 DNA is TGCGCCAGCAGCTTGGAATTGGGGAGATCGGCTTTCTTT. Residues: CASSLELGRSAFF.

This clonotype was seen only once. The CDR3, as DNA: TGTGCCAGCAGCTTAGCTGGACACAGAGGGGCAACTAATGAAAAACTGTTTTTT. Its protein product is CASSLAGHRGATNEKLFF. The V and J genes are TRBV7-9 and TRBJ1-4; D might be TRBD1 (5 bases). CDR1 and CDR2 from the germline V gene are SEHNR and FQNEAQ (reference sequence). V was cut by 0 bases and J by 0 bases, with 14 bases left in between. CDR3 length: 18 residues.

The J gene is TRBJ1-4, the V gene TRBV6-5; 8 bases match TRBD1. Trimming cost V 6 bases and J 8 bases; bases outside gene matches: 11. CDR1 and CDR2 from the germline V gene are MNHEY and SVGAGI. This CDR3 contains 15 residues. The CDR3 DNA reads TGTGCCAGCAGCTCCCCCGGGACAGGAGACGAAAAACTGTTTTTT. Translating gives CASSSPGTGDEKLFF.

This clonotype came up a few times. The chain is built from TRBV10-3 and TRBJ2-7, with D possibly being TRBD2 (6 bases). CDR1 and CDR2 (germline): ENHRY, SYGVKD. This CDR3 is 13 amino acids long. Trimming stripped 11 bases from V and 0 bases from J, with 14 bases between. The CDR3 reads CAASGSSSYEQYF. CDR3 DNA sequence: TGTGCCGCCAGCGGGTCCAGCTCCTACGAGCAGTACTTC.

The chain has TRBV14 and TRBJ2-1; the D gene is possibly TRBD2 (6 bases). The length of the CDR3 is 15 residues. Trimming stripped 0 bases from V and 9 bases from J, with 15 bases between. Germline-derived CDR1 and CDR2 are SGHDN and FVKESK. Here the CDR3 reads CASSQDVLAQGEQFF. DNA of the CDR3: TGTGCCAGCAGCCAAGATGTCCTAGCGCAGGGTGAGCAGTTCTTC.

In nucleotides, the CDR3 is TGCAGCGTTGAAGATCTAGTTGTGGAGTACAATGAGCAGTTCTTC. Its translation: CSVEDLVVEYNEQFF. The V call is TRBV29-1, the J call TRBJ2-1, with D unresolved. Germline V CDR1 and CDR2: SQVTM, ANQGSEA. The CDR3 has 15 amino acids. V gave up 0 bases and J gave up 4 bases, with 13 bases separating them.

The chain couples TRBV24-1 to TRBJ2-7, with 9 bases aligning to TRBD1. The CDR3 is made up of 14 amino acids. Germline values: CDR1 KGHDR, CDR2 SFDVKD. After removal of 4 bases from V and 5 bases from J, the junction contained 5 bases not matched to a gene. The DNA for the CDR3 is TGTGCCACCAGTGACCACAGGGGGCTTAACGAGCAGTACTTC. Encoded protein: CATSDHRGLNEQYF.

The chain couples TRBV9 to TRBJ2-1; 8 nucleotides agree with TRBD2. CDR3 length: 13 amino acids. With V trimmed by 3 bases and J by 8 bases, 4 bases remained unmatched. Germline assignment: CDR1 SGDLS and CDR2 YYNGEE. CDR3 DNA: TGTGCCAGCAGCGGAACTAGCGGCGATGAGCAGTTCTTC. Protein product: CASSGTSGDEQFF.

This chain joins TRBV28 and TRBJ1-4, with D hard to call. The CDR3 has 16 amino acids. V shed 8 bases and J shed 5 bases, with 21 bases lying between them. Germline CDR1 and CDR2: MDHEN and SYDVKM. The CDR3: CASEPQNGRTNEKLFF. The CDR3 nucleotides are TGTGCCAGCGAACCCCAAAATGGACGGACCAATGAAAAACTGTTTTTT.

The rearrangement joins TRBV5-1 to TRBJ2-3; 9 bases map to TRBD2. J lost 4 bases, V lost 3 bases, and 15 bases had no gene match. The CDR3 runs to 18 residues. Germline V gene lookup returns CDR1 SGHRS and CDR2 YFSETQ. The CDR3 loop reads CASSSTSSGTSSADTQYF. The CDR3 coding sequence is TGCGCCAGCAGCTCCACCTCTAGCGGGACCTCTAGCGCAGATACGCAGTATTTT.

The chain uses TRBV29-1 and TRBJ2-5, with TRBD2 identical over 7 bases. The J call may be mistaken, given a closer DNA end match to TRBJ2-1. This CDR3 has 15 residues. Germline-derived CDR1 and CDR2 are SQVTM and ANQGSEA. CDR3 protein: CSVDGPYGAGFEQFF. CDR3 bases: TGCAGCGTCGACGGACCTTACGGAGCGGGGTTTGAGCAGTTCTTC.

The table lists this clonotype with a few counts. The chain combines TRBV28 with TRBJ1-2; 7 nucleotides match TRBD1. CDR3 size: 12 residues. Trimming removed 6 bases from V and 2 bases from J; junction bases left unmatched: 0. Germline CDR1 is MDHEN and CDR2 is SYDVKM. The CDR3 sequence: CASRQGNYGYTF. CDR3 DNA sequence: TGTGCCAGCAGACAGGGGAACTATGGCTACACCTTC.

The chain recombines TRBV7-2 with TRBJ1-3, with a weak D call TRBD1 (5 bases). The CDR3 loop spans 15 amino acids. In germline, CDR1 is SGHTA, CDR2 FQGNSA. V dropped 3 bases and J dropped 0 bases, with 9 bases sitting between them. The CDR3 spells CASSFDSRSGNTIYF. The CDR3 DNA follows: TGTGCCAGCAGCTTTGACAGCCGCTCTGGAAACACCATATATTTT.

The rearrangement joins TRBV4-3 to TRBJ2-1; unclear D gene. V gave up 1 base and J gave up 7 bases, with 5 bases separating them. The CDR3 runs 12 residues. CDR1 is LGHNA, CDR2 YSLEER, per germline. As DNA, the CDR3 is TGCGCCAGCAGCCAAGGGATTAATGAGCAGTTCTTC. This translates into CASSQGINEQFF.

This clonotype was detected a few times. The genes are TRBV20-1 and TRBJ2-5; a possible D gene is TRBD2 (5 bases). The germline V and J ends were trimmed by 2 bases and 4 bases, with 26 bases remaining between them. The CDR3 totals 18 residues. Germline lookup yields CDR1 DFQATT and CDR2 SNEGSKA (reference sequence). CDR3 coding DNA: TGCAGTGCTAGATCCGTTAGCGAAAAACTTCTCCGAGCAGAGACCCAGTACTTC. It encodes CSARSVSEKLLRAETQYF.

This sequence joins TRBV7-9 and TRBJ2-1; tentatively, D is TRBD1 (6 bases). Trimming stripped 5 bases from V and 4 bases from J, with 15 bases between. The CDR3 has 15 residues. Per germline, CDR1 SEHNR and CDR2 FQNEAQ (reference sequence). The CDR3 here is CASSPQGGAYNEQFF. CDR3 nucleotide sequence: TGTGCCAGCAGCCCCCAAGGGGGAGCTTACAATGAGCAGTTCTTC.